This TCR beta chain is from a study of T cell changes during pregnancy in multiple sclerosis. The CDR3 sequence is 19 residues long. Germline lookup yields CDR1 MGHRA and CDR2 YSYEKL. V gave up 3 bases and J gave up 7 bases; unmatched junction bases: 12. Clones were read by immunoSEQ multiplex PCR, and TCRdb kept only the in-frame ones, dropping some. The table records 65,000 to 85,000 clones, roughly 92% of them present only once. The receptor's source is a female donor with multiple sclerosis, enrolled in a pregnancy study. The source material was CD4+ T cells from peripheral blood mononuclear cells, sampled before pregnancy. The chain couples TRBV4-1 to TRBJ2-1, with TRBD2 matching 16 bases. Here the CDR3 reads CASSHPGLAGGPGRNEQFF. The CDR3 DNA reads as TGCGCCAGCAGCCACCCGGGACTAGCGGGAGGGCCTGGACGGAATGAGCAGTTCTTC.